A single sample gave rise to the 23 T cell receptor beta chains below, sequenced in a study of identical twins. TCRdb called the 5' RACE reads again in MiXCR, with one record for every CDR3 protein. This sample carries approximately 680,000 distinct CDR3 sequences, around 7.5% of them seen once, and the ten largest clones take 1.6%. The same data also went into a second study, on yellow fever vaccine responses in identical twins.

Source material: PBMCs. Every receptor here comes from a young woman in good health.

The CDR3 nucleotides are TGCAGTGCAGGGACAGGGGATAACTACGAGCAGTACTTC. Translated, it gives CSAGTGDNYEQYF. This chain joins TRBV20-1 and TRBJ2-7; 10 bases are shared with TRBD1. There are 13 residues in the CDR3. The V segment lost 6 bases and the J segment 3 bases; nucleotides outside the gene matches: 5. Germline V gene sequence: CDR1 DFQATT, CDR2 SNEGSKA (reference sequence).

This clonotype was observed at least ten times. The rearrangement joins TRBV25-1 to TRBJ2-2, with 7 bases aligning to TRBD2. With V trimmed by 5 bases and J by 5 bases, 11 bases remained unmatched. The CDR3 has 16 residues. CDR1 is MGHDK and CDR2 is SYGVNS in the germline V gene. For the CDR3, the DNA is TGTGCCAGCAGTCCCCTAGCGGAAATCGGAACCGGGGAGCTGTTTTTT. Translation gives CASSPLAEIGTGELFF.

The chain links TRBV28 to TRBJ2-7, with D maybe TRBD2 (6 bases). CDR3 length equals 15 residues. Germline V CDR1 and CDR2: MDHEN, SYDVKM. V lost 7 bases and J lost 2, with 18 bases in between. CDR3 sequence (DNA): TGTGCCAGCACCCTTGCCGGGACGGGGGCCTACGAGCAGTACTTC. Translating it yields CASTLAGTGAYEQYF.

In this sample, this clonotype turned up a few times. The chain couples TRBV3-1 to TRBJ2-4, with a weak D call TRBD2 (6 bases). Trimming left V 4 bases short and J 0 bases short, with 16 bases between. The CDR3 runs to 17 residues. CDR1 is LGHDT and CDR2 is YNNKEL in the germline V gene (reference sequence). The CDR3 loop reads CASSPLSGPLAKNIQYF. CDR3 bases: TGTGCCAGCAGCCCACTGAGCGGGCCCCTAGCCAAAAACATTCAGTACTTC.

In this sample, this clonotype turned up a few times. The chain couples TRBV20-1 to TRBJ1-2; D is unclear. Germline values: CDR1 DFQATT, CDR2 SNEGSKA (reference sequence). V was pared by 0 bases and J by 2 bases, with 10 bases between. This CDR3 comprises 14 residues. The CDR3 region is CSARDPRTNYGYTF. For the CDR3, the DNA is TGCAGTGCTAGAGATCCACGGACCAACTATGGCTACACCTTC.

There are many counts of this clonotype. The chain recombines TRBV20-1 with TRBJ1-5; D is uncertain. The germline V and J ends were trimmed by 3 bases and 5 bases, with 8 bases remaining between them. The CDR3 runs to 12 residues. CDR1 and CDR2 (germline): DFQATT, SNEGSKA (reference sequence). This CDR3 is CSARGYDQPQHF. The CDR3 DNA reads TGCAGTGCTAGGGGTTACGATCAGCCCCAGCATTTT.

This clonotype has a handful of counts. This sequence joins TRBV11-2 and TRBJ2-5; D possibly corresponds to TRBD2 (5 bases). V was cut by 4 bases and J by 4 bases, with 13 bases left in between. The CDR3 contains 14 residues. Germline CDR1 is SGHAT and CDR2 is FQNNGV. CDR3 sequence: CASSSDPGGETQYF. DNA of the CDR3: TGTGCCAGCAGCTCGGACCCTGGAGGAGAGACCCAGTACTTC.

The sample holds a few counts of this clonotype. The V and J genes are TRBV29-1 and TRBJ2-3, with 9 bases lining up with TRBD2. This CDR3 contains 14 residues. The V and J ends lost 7 bases and 0 bases, in that order; junction bases with no gene match: 5. The germline V gene has CDR1 SQVTM and CDR2 ANQGSEA. This chain's CDR3 is CSAASGVSTDTQYF. Written as DNA, the CDR3 is TGCAGCGCCGCTAGCGGGGTGAGCACAGATACGCAGTATTTT.

This clonotype was seen at least ten times. The chain uses TRBV11-2 and TRBJ2-7; TRBD1 is a possible D gene (7 bases). Germline V gene lookup returns CDR1 SGHAT and CDR2 FQNNGV. V was trimmed by 4 bases and J by 3 bases, leaving 13 bases between them. The CDR3 spans 14 residues. This CDR3 reads CASSSRGEIYEQYV. The CDR3 nucleotides read TGTGCCAGCAGCTCCAGGGGGGAGATCTACGAGCAGTACGTC.

V usage is TRBV3-1 and J usage is TRBJ2-4, with 7 bases aligning to TRBD1. CDR1 and CDR2 (germline): LGHDT, YNNKEL (reference sequence). The junction had 6 bases not matched to a gene; V was cut back by 4 bases and J by 6 bases. This CDR3 region has 14 residues. The CDR3 DNA is TGTGCCAGCAGCCGTGAAGGGGGCCTAAACATTCAGTACTTC. Translation gives CASSREGGLNIQYF.

This chain uses TRBV2 with TRBJ2-3, with D tentatively TRBD1 or TRBD2 (5 bases each). The length of the CDR3 is 12 residues. The germline gives CDR1 SNHLY, CDR2 FYNNEI. V gave up 10 bases and J gave up 5 bases, with 13 bases separating them. The CDR3 reads CANRDGGDTQYF. The CDR3, as DNA: TGTGCCAACCGGGACGGCGGAGATACGCAGTATTTT. The entire variable domain, with the rest obtained from reference TRBV2 and TRBJ2-3, is as follows: EPEVTQTPSHQVTQMGQEVILRCVPISNHLYFYWYRQILGQKVEFLVSFYNNEISEKSEIFDDQFSVERPDGSNFTLKIRSTKLEDSAMYFCANRDGGDTQYFGPGTRLTVL.

This clonotype showed up many times. The J gene is TRBJ2-3, the V gene TRBV6-5, with 7 bases that match TRBD1. Germline lookup yields CDR1 MNHEY and CDR2 SVGAGI. The J segment lost 2 bases and the V segment lost 2 bases, leaving 4 bases of the junction unmatched. The CDR3 covers 15 residues. Here the CDR3 reads CASSYETGPTDTQYF. The CDR3 DNA reads TGTGCCAGCAGTTACGAGACAGGGCCCACAGATACGCAGTATTTT.

This clonotype was found a few times. The chain recombines TRBV7-2 with TRBJ2-4, with 8 bases identical to TRBD1. The CDR3 runs to 13 residues. V gave up 5 bases and J gave up 7 bases; unmatched junction bases: 4. The germline CDR1 and CDR2 sequences are SGHTA and FQGNSA. CDR3: CASSPRTGNIQYF. The CDR3 bases are TGTGCCAGCAGCCCGAGGACAGGGAACATTCAGTACTTC. The variable domain in full, with the rest retrieved from reference TRBV7-2 and TRBJ2-4, is GAGVSQSPSNKVTEKGKDVELRCDPISGHTALYWYRQSLGQGLEFLIYFQGNSAPDKSGLPSDRFSAERTGGSVSTLTIQRTQQEDSAVYLCASSPRTGNIQYFGAGTRLSVL.

This chain joins TRBV7-8 and TRBJ1-5; TRBD1 agrees at 7 bases. The CDR3 loop spans 16 amino acids. Germline CDR1 reads SGHVS; CDR2 reads FQNEAQ. V dropped 5 bases and J dropped 0; count of bases not matched to a gene: 7. CDR3 amino acids: CASSPTDRNSNQPQHF. The DNA for the CDR3 is TGTGCCAGCAGCCCCACGGACAGGAATAGCAATCAGCCCCAGCATTTT.

This clonotype was seen repeatedly, ten times or more. V and J are TRBV4-1 and TRBJ2-1; D may be TRBD1 (6 bases). The CDR3 consists of 15 residues. The V end lost 5 bases, the J end lost 3 bases, and 14 bases lay between the germline ends. Germline-derived CDR1 and CDR2 are MGHRA and YSYEKL. The CDR3 DNA sequence: TGCGCCAGCAGCGAACAGGGTGCTTACTACAATGAGCAGTTCTTC. Its protein is CASSEQGAYYNEQFF.

The chain uses TRBV9 and TRBJ2-3, with 9 bases identical to TRBD2. The ends lost 4 bases at V and 2 bases at J; junction bases unmatched: 8. The CDR3 sequence is 16 residues long. CDR1 is SGDLS, CDR2 YYNGEE, per germline. CDR3 region: CASSPAGGQYTDTQYF. The CDR3 coding sequence is TGTGCCAGCAGCCCGGCGGGGGGGCAATACACAGATACGCAGTATTTT.

In this sample, this clonotype turned up a few times. Here the CDR3 reads CASTSSGRAYEQFF. CDR3 DNA: TGTGCCAGCACTTCTAGCGGGAGGGCCTATGAGCAGTTCTTC. This chain links TRBV28 with TRBJ2-1; TRBD2 agrees at 12 bases. Trimming took 7 bases from V and 8 from J; bases not matched to a gene: 6. The CDR3 is 14 residues long. Germline assignment: CDR1 MDHEN and CDR2 SYDVKM.

This clonotype turned up a few times. The rearrangement uses TRBV12-3 or TRBV12-4 and TRBJ2-5; 12 positions match TRBD1. With V trimmed by 7 bases and J by 5 bases, 17 bases remained unmatched. The length of the CDR3 is 18 residues. The CDR3 region has the DNA TGTGCCAGCACCTCCGCCCGGGACAGGGGGCCTAATAGGGAGACCCAGTACTTC. Translation gives CASTSARDRGPNRETQYF.

This chain links TRBV5-1 with TRBJ1-5; 8 positions agree with TRBD1. CDR3 length equals 17 residues. V gave up 0 bases and J gave up 0 bases; unmatched junction bases: 5. CDR1 SGHRS and CDR2 YFSETQ come from the germline V gene. The CDR3 reads CASSLVGQGYSNQPQHF. In DNA form, the CDR3 reads TGCGCCAGCAGCTTGGTTGGACAGGGATATAGCAATCAGCCCCAGCATTTT.

This clonotype occurred many times. The chain uses TRBV7-8 and TRBJ2-2; 7 positions match TRBD1. Per germline, CDR1 SGHVS and CDR2 FQNEAQ. V shed 3 bases, J shed 1 base, and the junction held 2 bases outside the gene matches. The CDR3 totals 15 residues. As DNA, the CDR3 is TGTGCCAGCAGCTTTGACAGGGTGAACACCGGGGAGCTGTTTTTT. Translation: CASSFDRVNTGELFF. The variable domain in full, with the rest retrieved from reference TRBV7-8 and TRBJ2-2, is GAGVSQSPRYKVAKRGQDVALRCDPISGHVSLFWYQQALGQGPEFLTYFQNEAQLDKSGLPSDRFFAERPEGSVSTLKIQRTQQEDSAVYLCASSFDRVNTGELFFGEGSRLTVL.

The CDR3 region is CASSLEGRNQPQHF. CDR3 bases: TGTGCCAGCAGCTTAGAGGGTCGGAATCAGCCCCAGCATTTT. The genes are TRBV11-2 and TRBJ1-5; D is uncertain. CDR3 size: 14 residues. V shed 0 bases and J shed 4 bases, with 7 bases lying between them. Germline assignment: CDR1 SGHAT and CDR2 FQNNGV. The variable domain in full, with the rest retrieved from reference TRBV11-2 and TRBJ1-5, is EAGVAQSPRYKIIEKRQSVAFWCNPISGHATLYWYQQILGQGPKLLIQFQNNGVVDDSQLPKDRFSAERLKGVDSTLKIQPAKLEDSAVYLCASSLEGRNQPQHFGDGTRLSIL.

This clonotype was recorded many times. This chain uses TRBV20-1 with TRBJ2-2; D possibly corresponds to TRBD1 (6 bases). The CDR3 spans 15 residues. Germline V gene data show CDR1 as DFQATT and CDR2 as SNEGSKA (reference sequence). V was trimmed by 6 bases and J by 0 bases, leaving 14 bases between them. CDR3 bases: TGCAGTGCGGGGGCTGTTTCCCCGAACACCGGGGAGCTGTTTTTT. The encoded protein is CSAGAVSPNTGELFF.

This clonotype was observed a few times. This rearrangement joins TRBV25-1 to TRBJ2-7; 9 bases line up with TRBD2. The germline gives CDR1 MGHDK, CDR2 SYGVNS. This CDR3 is built from 15 residues. V lost 10 bases to trimming and J lost 5 bases; unmatched junction nucleotides: 15. CDR3 amino acids: CAIMITGGRAHEQYF. CDR3 DNA sequence: TGTGCCATCATGATAACTGGCGGGAGGGCCCACGAGCAGTACTTC.